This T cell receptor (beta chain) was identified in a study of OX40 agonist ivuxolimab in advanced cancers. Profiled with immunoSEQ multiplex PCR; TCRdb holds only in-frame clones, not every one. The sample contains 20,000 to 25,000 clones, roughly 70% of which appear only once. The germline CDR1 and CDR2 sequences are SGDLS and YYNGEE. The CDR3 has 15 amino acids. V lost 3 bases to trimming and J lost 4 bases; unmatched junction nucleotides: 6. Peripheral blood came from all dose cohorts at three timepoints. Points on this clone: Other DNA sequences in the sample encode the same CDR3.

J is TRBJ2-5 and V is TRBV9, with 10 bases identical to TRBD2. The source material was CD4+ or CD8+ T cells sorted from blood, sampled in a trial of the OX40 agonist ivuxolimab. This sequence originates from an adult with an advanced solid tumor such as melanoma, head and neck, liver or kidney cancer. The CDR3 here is CASSASGGVGETQYF. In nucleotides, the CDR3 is TGTGCCAGCAGCGCAAGCGGGGGGGTAGGAGAGACCCAGTACTTC. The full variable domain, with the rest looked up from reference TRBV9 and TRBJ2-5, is DSGVTQTPKHLITATGQRVTLRCSPRSGDLSVYWYQQSLDQGLQFLIQYYNGEERAKGNILERFSAQQFPDLHSELNLSSLELGDSALYFCASSASGGVGETQYFGPGTRLLVL.